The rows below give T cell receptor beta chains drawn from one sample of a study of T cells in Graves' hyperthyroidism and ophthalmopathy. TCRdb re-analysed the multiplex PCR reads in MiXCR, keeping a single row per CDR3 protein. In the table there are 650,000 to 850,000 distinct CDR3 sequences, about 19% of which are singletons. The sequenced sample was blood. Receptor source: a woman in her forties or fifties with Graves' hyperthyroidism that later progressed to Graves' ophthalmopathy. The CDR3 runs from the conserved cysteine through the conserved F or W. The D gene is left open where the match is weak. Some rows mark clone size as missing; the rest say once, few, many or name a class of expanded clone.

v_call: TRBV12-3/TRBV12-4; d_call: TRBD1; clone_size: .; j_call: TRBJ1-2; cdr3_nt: TGTGCCAGCTGGACAGGGGGGGGCGCGGACTATGGCTACACCTTC; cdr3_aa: CASWTGGGADYGYTF
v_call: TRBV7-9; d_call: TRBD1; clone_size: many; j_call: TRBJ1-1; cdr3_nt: TGTGCCAGCAGCTTTAACAGGGGATTAGGCACTGAAGCTTTCTTT; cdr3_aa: CASSFNRGLGTEAFF
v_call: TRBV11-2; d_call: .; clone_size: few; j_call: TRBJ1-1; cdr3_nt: TGTGCCAGCAGCTACCAGGGGACGGGGGTTCGCACTGAAGCTTTCTTT; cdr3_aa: CASSYQGTGVRTEAFF
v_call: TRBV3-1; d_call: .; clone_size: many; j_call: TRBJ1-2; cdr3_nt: TGTGCCAGCAGCCAGGGGGCAGGGGCGCCGGTCCTCGGAGGCTACACCTTC; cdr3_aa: CASSQGAGAPVLGGYTF
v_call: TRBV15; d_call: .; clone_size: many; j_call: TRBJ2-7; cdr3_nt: TGTGCCACCAGCCTCCGGACGATCTCCTACGAGCAGTACTTC; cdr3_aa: CATSLRTISYEQYF
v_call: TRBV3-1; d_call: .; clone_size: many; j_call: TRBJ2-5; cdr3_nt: TGTGCCAGCAGCGGGGACCTAGCTTTAGAGACCCAGTACTTC; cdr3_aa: CASSGDLALETQYF
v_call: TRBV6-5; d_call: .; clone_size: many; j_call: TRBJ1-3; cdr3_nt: TGTGCCAGCAGTTACTCGAGGCAGGGCTCTGGAAACACCATATATTTT; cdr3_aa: CASSYSRQGSGNTIYF
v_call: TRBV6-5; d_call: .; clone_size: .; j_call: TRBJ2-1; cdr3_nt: TGTGCCAGCAGTTACAATATTCTTTCCAGGGCGGGTGAGCAGTTCTTC; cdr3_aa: CASSYNILSRAGEQFF
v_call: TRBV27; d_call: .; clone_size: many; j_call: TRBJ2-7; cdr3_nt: TGTGCCAGCCGCAGGACGGTCTACGAGCAGTACTTC; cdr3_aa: CASRRTVYEQYF
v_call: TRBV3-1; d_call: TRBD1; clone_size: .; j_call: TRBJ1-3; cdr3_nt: TGTGCCAGCAGCCAAGCTAGATTAGGGGGCAATTCTGGAAACACCATATATTTT; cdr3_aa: CASSQARLGGNSGNTIYF
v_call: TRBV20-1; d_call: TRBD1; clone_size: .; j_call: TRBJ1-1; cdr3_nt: TGCAGTGCTAGAGTCCGGGACAGGGGATCTTGGAAAGCTCTCTTT; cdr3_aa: CSARVRDRGSWKALF
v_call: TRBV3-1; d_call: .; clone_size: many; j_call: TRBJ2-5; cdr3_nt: TGTGCCAGCAGCCGGCTCCGGGGCCCAGCGGAGACCCAGTACTTC; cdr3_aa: CASSRLRGPAETQYF
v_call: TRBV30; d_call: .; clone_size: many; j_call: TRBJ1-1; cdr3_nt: TGTGCCTGGAGTGTGGGGGTAACTGAAGCTTTCTTT; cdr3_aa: CAWSVGVTEAFF
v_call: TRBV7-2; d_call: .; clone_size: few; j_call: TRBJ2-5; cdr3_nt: TGTGCCAGCAGCTTGCTCGGACTGTACCAAGGGACCCAGTACTTC; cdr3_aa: CASSLLGLYQGTQYF
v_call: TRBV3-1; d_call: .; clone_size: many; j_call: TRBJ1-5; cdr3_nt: TGTGCCAGCAGCCAAGCCAACAGGGATTTAGGCAATCAGCCCCAGCATTTT; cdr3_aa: CASSQANRDLGNQPQHF
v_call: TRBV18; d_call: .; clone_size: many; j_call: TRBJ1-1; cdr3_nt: TGTGCCAGCTCCGGAGAAGGGGCAGGTGGTGAAGCTTTCTTT; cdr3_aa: CASSGEGAGGEAFF
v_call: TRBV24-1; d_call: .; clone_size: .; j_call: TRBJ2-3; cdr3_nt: TGTGCCACCAGTGCTACCGGTTCGGGACATTTGGCAGATACGCAGTATTTT; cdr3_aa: CATSATGSGHLADTQYF
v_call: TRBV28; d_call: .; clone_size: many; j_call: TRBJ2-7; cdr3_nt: TGTGCCAGCAGTCCTCGTCCCCGCGGAGGCTCCTACGAGCAGTACTTC; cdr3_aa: CASSPRPRGGSYEQYF
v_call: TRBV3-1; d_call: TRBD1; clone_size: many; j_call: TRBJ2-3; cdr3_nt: TGTGCCAGCAGCCGTTTTGGACAGGGGGCAACAGATACGCAGTATTTT; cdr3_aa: CASSRFGQGATDTQYF
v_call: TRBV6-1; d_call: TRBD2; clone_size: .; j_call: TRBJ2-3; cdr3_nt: TGTGCCAGCAGTGACAGCGGGGTTGCCCCAGATACGCAGTATTTT; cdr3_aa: CASSDSGVAPDTQYF
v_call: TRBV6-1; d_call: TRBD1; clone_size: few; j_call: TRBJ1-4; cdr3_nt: TGTGCCAGCAGTCACACCGGGACAGGGGCAAGGAATGAAAAACTGTTTTTT; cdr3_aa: CASSHTGTGARNEKLFF
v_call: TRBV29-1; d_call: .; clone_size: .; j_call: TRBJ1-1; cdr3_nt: TGCAGCATTGAAGGGGACCGTAGCGAAGCTTTCTTT; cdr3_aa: CSIEGDRSEAFF
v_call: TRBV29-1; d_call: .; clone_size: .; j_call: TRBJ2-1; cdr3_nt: TGCAGCGTGGACGAAGCGAATGAGCAGTTCTTC; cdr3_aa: CSVDEANEQFF
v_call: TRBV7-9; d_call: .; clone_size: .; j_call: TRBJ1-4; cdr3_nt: TGTGCCAGCAGCCGACGGACCTTCAGTGAAAAACTGTTTTTT; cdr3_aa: CASSRRTFSEKLFF
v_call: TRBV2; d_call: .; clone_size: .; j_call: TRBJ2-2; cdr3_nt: TGTGCCAGCAGTGAAGTTACGACTCCGGCCGGGGAGCTGTTTTTT; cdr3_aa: CASSEVTTPAGELFF
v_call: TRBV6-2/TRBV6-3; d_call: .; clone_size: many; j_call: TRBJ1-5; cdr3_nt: TGTGCCAGCACGAGTTCCCGGGATCAGCCCCAGCATTTT; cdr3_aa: CASTSSRDQPQHF
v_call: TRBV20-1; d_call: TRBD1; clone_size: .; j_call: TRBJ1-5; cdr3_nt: TGCAGTGCACAAGACAGGGGGAGTCAGCCCCAGCATTTT; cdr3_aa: CSAQDRGSQPQHF
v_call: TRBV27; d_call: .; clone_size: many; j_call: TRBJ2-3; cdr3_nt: TGTGCCAGCAGTTGGGACACCCTCACAGATACGCAGTATTTT; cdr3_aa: CASSWDTLTDTQYF
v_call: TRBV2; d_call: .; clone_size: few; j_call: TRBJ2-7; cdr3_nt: TGTGCCAGCAGAGGGGAGTACGAGCAGTACTTC; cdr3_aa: CASRGEYEQYF
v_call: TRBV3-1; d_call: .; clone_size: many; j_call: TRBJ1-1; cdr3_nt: TGTGCCAGCAGCCAAGTGCGGGGGCGGAGGAACACTGAAGCTTTCTTT; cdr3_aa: CASSQVRGRRNTEAFF
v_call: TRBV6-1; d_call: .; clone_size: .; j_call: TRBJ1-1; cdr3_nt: TGTGCCAGCAGTGGGGGGGGCTACACTGAAGCTTTCTTT; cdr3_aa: CASSGGGYTEAFF
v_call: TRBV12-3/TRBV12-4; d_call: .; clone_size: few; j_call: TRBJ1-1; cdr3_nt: TGTGCCAGCAGTTTAGAGGGGGGAGGCGGTGAAGCTTTCTTT; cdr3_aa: CASSLEGGGGEAFF
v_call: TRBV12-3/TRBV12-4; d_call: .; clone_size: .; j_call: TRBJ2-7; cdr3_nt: TGTGCCAGCAGTAACGCCCCCCACTACGAGCAGTACTTC; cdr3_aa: CASSNAPHYEQYF
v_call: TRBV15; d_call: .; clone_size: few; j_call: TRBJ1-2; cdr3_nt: TGTGCCACCAGCAGAGATCCAGGGATGTATGGCTACACCTTC; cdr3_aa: CATSRDPGMYGYTF
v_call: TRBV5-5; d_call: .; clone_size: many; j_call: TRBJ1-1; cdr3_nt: TGTGCCAGCAGGAATAACAGGGACTTGAACACTGAAGCTTTCTTT; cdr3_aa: CASRNNRDLNTEAFF
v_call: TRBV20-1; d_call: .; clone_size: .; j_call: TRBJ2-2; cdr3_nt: TGCAGTGCTATAACCCCGAACACCGGGGAGCTGTTTTTT; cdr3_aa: CSAITPNTGELFF
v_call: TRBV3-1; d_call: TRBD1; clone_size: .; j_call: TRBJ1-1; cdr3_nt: TGTGCCAGCAGCCAAAACAGGGGGATTGAAGCTTTCTTT; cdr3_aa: CASSQNRGIEAFF
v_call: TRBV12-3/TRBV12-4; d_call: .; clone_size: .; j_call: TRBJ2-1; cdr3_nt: TGTGCCAGCACCTCCTTTTTGGACGGAATAAACAATGAGCAGTTCTTC; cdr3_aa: CASTSFLDGINNEQFF
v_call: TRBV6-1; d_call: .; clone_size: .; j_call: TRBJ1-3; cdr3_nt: TGTGCCAGCAGTTATATTACGGGGATCGACACCATATATTTT; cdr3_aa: CASSYITGIDTIYF
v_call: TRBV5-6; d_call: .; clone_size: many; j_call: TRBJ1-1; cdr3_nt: TGTGCCAGCAGCCCGCATGCGGGGGTGAACACTGAAGCTTTCTTT; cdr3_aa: CASSPHAGVNTEAFF
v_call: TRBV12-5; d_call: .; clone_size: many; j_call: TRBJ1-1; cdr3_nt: TGTGCTAGTGGTTTTGGGTTCGGTGAAGCTTTCTTT; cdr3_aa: CASGFGFGEAFF
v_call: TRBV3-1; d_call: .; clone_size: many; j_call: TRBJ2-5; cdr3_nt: TGTGCCAGCAGCCATGGCATGGGCGGACACCAAGAGACCCAGTACTTC; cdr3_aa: CASSHGMGGHQETQYF
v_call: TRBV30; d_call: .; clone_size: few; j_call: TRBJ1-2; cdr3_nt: TGTGCCTGGAGTGTACTTATGCTGGGCTATGGCTACACCTTC; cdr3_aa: CAWSVLMLGYGYTF
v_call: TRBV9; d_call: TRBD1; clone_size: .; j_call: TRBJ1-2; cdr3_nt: TGTGCCAGCAGCGAAAGAAGGAGTACAGGGGACTATGGCTACACCTTC; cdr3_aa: CASSERRSTGDYGYTF
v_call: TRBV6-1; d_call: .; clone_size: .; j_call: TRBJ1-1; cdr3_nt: TGTGCCAGCAGAAGTCCCGACAGGTACCCTGAAGCTTTCTTT; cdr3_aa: CASRSPDRYPEAFF
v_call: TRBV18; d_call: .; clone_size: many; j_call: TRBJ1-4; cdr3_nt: TGTGCCAGCTCACCAGGACCACCTGGGGCTAATGAAAAACTGTTTTTT; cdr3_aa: CASSPGPPGANEKLFF
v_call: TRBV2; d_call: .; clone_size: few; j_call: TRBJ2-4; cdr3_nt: TGTGCCAGCAGTGAAGTGGACGGAAAAAACATTCAGTACTTC; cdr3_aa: CASSEVDGKNIQYF
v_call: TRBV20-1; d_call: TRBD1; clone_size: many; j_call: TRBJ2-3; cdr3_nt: TGCAGTGCAACTAGGACAGGTGCTACAGATACGCAGTATTTT; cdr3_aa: CSATRTGATDTQYF
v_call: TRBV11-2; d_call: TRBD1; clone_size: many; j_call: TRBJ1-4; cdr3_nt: TGTGCCAGCAGCGGGGGGGGACAGGGGAACGAAAAACTGTTTTTT; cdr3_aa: CASSGGGQGNEKLFF
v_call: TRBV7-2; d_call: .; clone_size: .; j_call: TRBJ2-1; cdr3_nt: TGTGCCAGCAGCAAAAGAGCCGGGACATCAGCCTACAATGAGCAGTTCTTC; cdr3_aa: CASSKRAGTSAYNEQFF
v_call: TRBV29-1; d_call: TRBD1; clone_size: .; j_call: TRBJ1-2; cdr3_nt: TGCAGCGTTGGTGACAGGGCCTATGGCTACACCTTC; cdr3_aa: CSVGDRAYGYTF
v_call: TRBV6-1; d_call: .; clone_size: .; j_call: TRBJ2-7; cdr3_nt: TGTGCCAGCAGTGCTCGAGGCCCCTACGAGCAGTACTTC; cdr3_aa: CASSARGPYEQYF
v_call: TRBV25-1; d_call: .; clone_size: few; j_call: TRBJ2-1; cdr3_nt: TGTGCCAGCAGTGAACGGACCGTCTGGGGGAATGAGCAGTTCTTC; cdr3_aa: CASSERTVWGNEQFF